One T cell receptor (beta chain) is described in this entry. The entry originates in a study of blood T cell repertoires in COVID-19. Study-level background: Spain, Italy and the United States supplied samples that represented acute and convalescent COVID-19.

Authors' processing steps: Reference gene primer amplification yielded estimated nucleated cell counts. The method was immunoSEQ multiplex PCR; TCRdb's version includes in-frame clones alone and lacks a portion of them. V, J and clone size are those of that table, while D and trimming were read from the DNA. This sample has 150,000 or so clones, with 65% to 90% found just once. Germline V gene data show CDR1 as SGHAT and CDR2 as FQNNGV. The CDR3 is made up of 15 amino acids. The ends lost 4 bases at V and 5 bases at J; junction bases unmatched: 9. J is TRBJ2-7 and V is TRBV11-2; 9 bases line up with TRBD1. This TCR derives from a woman in her forties or fifties with acute or convalescent COVID-19. Input material: peripheral blood. In nucleotides, the CDR3 is TGTGCCAGCAGCTACAGGGGGCGAGGGCTGGACGAGCAGTACTTC. It codes for CASSYRGRGLDEQYF. The complete variable domain, with remaining parts taken from reference TRBV11-2 and TRBJ2-7, reads EAGVAQSPRYKIIEKRQSVAFWCNPISGHATLYWYQQILGQGPKLLIQFQNNGVVDDSQLPKDRFSAERLKGVDSTLKIQPAKLEDSAVYLCASSYRGRGLDEQYFGPGTRLTVT.